Described below is a single T cell receptor (beta chain) sequence and its context. Its antigen specificity is not known. No base-level quality is on record; no much larger clone is a single base apart. This sample was included in a study of blood T cell repertoires in COVID-19 (dated by TCRdb to the early 2020s). Background on the whole study: Samples from collaborators originated in the United States, Italy and Spain and spanned both the acute and convalescent phases of COVID-19. The material from the prospective study consisted of cDNA or gDNA derived from T cells, B-cell-depleted T cells, or PBMCs. Subjects who had been exposed to COVID-19, were actively infected with it, or had recovered from it provided the deeply sampled blood TCRbeta repertoires that made up the dataset. The repertoires were released in a freely available public database intended as a resource for research on the immune response to SARS-CoV-2. Samples came from the ongoing ImmuneRACE study (first 160 participants) plus 1,254 subjects from 6 global collaborators. The sample metadata nearly always contained a de-identified subject ID, COVID-19 status, age in years and sex. HLA class I and class II types, where available, came from metadata supplied by the sample provider rather than from assay-based typing. Findings and caveats that apply to the study as a whole: The amount of clinical and demographic metadata varied by source and participant and was provided uncurated.

TCRbeta CDR3 regions were amplified from genomic DNA by means of the immunoSEQ Assay, a bias-controlled multiplex PCR. The authors' pipeline ran thus. Within the assay, amplification of reference gene primers was used to estimate how many nucleated cells each sample contained. Sequence reads were collapsed and filtered to measure the absolute abundance of every unique TCRbeta CDR3 rearrangement. Productive Simpson clonality was computed per sample as the square root of Simpson's diversity index over productive rearrangements. The source is immuneACCESS, and TCRdb retained only in-frame sequences with V and J called. Part of the clones is not carried over; for the studies checked, unresolved V genes explain less than half of this, and the remainder is unexplained. The V and J calls and the clone size are those of that table, but D and trimming were determined from the DNA. The sample includes 65,000 to 75,000 clones, with around 90% observed a single time. The ten top clones hold approximately 1.6% of the sample.

Collaborating institutions collected whole blood in K2EDTA tubes following their own protocols. For TCRbeta analysis, collaborator samples were shipped as frozen whole blood, as isolated PBMCs, or as DNA extracted from either sample type. For CDR1 and CDR2, the germline V gene (reference sequence) lists MNHEY and SMNVEV. V has 6 bases trimmed and J has 5 bases trimmed; junction bases matching no gene number 4. The CDR3, cysteine through phenylalanine, is 13 amino acids long. The kept DNA is CDR3 alone, 39 bases in frame from the first base. The chain uses TRBV27 and TRBJ2-1; the junction holds 7 bases that match TRBD2. The sample was peripheral blood. The source is a man in his fifties with acute or convalescent COVID-19. The CDR3 protein: CASRGGNHNEQFF. The nucleotide sequence reads as follows: TGTGCCAGCAGGGGGGGGAACCACAATGAGCAGTTCTTC.